This T cell receptor beta chain was documented in a study of T cells in Graves' hyperthyroidism and ophthalmopathy. Worth noting for this clonotype: Its target is not known.

The study enrolled patients aged 18 to 65 with newly diagnosed hyperthyroidism of under 2 months' duration. Exclusion of a patient resulted from uncontrolled infection, other autoimmune disease, pregnancy or lactation. Study-wide results and limits: Median prediction lead before ophthalmopathy onset was 6.5 to 7 months with the model. Blood also contained most expanded thyroid clonotypes above 0.001.

Regions amplified from RNA transcripts were the TCR beta CDR3 regions. Primed by the HTBI set, a first-round RT-PCR was run on the TCR CDR3. TCRdb processed the multiplex PCR reads anew with MiXCR; each CDR3 protein has one entry. The sample has fewer than 600,000 distinct CDR3 sequences; 14% are singletons. Germline V gene data show CDR1 as SGHNT and CDR2 as YYREEE (reference sequence). There are 17 residues in the CDR3. Trimming at V came to 0 bases and at J to 2 bases, leaving 5 bases not matched to a gene. Sample: blood. The clonotype originates from a woman under 30 with Graves' hyperthyroidism. J is TRBJ2-1 and V is TRBV5-4, with 10 positions matching TRBD2. The CDR3 region is CASSLGLAGDPYNEQFF. CDR3 in DNA: TGTGCCAGCAGCTTGGGGCTAGCGGGAGACCCCTACAATGAGCAGTTCTTC.